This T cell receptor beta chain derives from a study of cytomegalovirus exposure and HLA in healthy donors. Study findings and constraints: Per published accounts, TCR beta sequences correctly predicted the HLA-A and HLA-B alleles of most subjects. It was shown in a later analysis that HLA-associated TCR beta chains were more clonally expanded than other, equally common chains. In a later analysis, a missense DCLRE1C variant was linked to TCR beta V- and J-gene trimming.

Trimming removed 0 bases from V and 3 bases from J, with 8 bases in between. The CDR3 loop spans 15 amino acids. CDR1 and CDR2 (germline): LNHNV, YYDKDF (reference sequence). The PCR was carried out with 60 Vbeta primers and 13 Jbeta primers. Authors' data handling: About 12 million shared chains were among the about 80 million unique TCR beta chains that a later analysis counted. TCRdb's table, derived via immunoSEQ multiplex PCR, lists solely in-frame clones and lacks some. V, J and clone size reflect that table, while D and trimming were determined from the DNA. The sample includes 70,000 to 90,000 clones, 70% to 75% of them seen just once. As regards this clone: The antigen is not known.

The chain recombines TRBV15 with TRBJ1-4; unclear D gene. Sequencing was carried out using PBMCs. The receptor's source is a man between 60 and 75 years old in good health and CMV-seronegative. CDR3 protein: CATSRDDKSNEKLFF. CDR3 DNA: TGTGCCACCAGCAGAGATGACAAGTCTAATGAAAAACTGTTTTTT.